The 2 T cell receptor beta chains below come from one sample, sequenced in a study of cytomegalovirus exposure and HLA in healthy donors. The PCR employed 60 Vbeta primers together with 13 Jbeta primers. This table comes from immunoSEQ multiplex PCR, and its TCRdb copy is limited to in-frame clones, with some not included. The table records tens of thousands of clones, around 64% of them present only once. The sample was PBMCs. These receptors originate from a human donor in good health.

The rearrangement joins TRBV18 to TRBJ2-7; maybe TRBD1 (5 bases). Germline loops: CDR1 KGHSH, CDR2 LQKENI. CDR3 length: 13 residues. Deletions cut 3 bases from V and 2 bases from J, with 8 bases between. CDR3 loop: CASSPRQPYEQYF. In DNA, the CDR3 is TGTGCCAGCTCACCTAGACAGCCCTACGAGCAGTACTTC. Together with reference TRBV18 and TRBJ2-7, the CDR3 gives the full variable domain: NAGVMQNPRHLVRRRGQEARLRCSPMKGHSHVYWYRQLPEEGLKFMVYLQKENIIDESGMPKERFSAEFPKEGPSILRIQQVVRGDSAAYFCASSPRQPYEQYFGPGTRLTVT.

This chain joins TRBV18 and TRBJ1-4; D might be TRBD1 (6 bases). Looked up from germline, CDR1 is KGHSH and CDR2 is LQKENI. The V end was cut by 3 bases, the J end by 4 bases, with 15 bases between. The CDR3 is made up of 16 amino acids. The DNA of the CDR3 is TGTGCCAGCTCACCGCGACAGGCGGATATTAATGAAAAACTGTTTTTT. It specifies CASSPRQADINEKLFF.